The 18 T cell receptor beta chains below come from one sample, sequenced in a study of T cells after posttransplantation cyclophosphamide. Sampled 1 year posttransplant, controls received myeloablative marrow transplants, methotrexate and a calcineurin inhibitor. Only in-frame clones appear in the TCRdb table, and some are missing; sequencing was by immunoSEQ multiplex PCR. The sample includes approximately 21,000 clones, 80% to 90% seen only once; the top ten take more than 2%. Sample: PBMCs, taken 362 days after allogeneic stem cell transplant with calcineurin inhibitor and methotrexate. The receptors stem from a female patient between 30 and 45 years old who received an allogeneic stem cell transplant from an unrelated donor, was CMV-positive, and had acute and chronic GVHD. The graft donor may account for some of the T cells.

The chain combines TRBV9 with TRBJ1-1; D is ambiguous. Trimming stripped 1 base from V and 0 bases from J, with 7 bases between. CDR1 and CDR2 (germline): SGDLS, YYNGEE. The CDR3 runs to 14 residues. CDR3 in DNA: TGTGCCAGCAGCGTAACGGGGTTGAACACTGAAGCTTTCTTT. Protein: CASSVTGLNTEAFF.

V and J are TRBV29-1 and TRBJ2-1; no clear D. The germline V and J ends were trimmed by 1 base and 1 base, with 5 bases remaining between them. Per the germline V gene, CDR1 is SQVTM and CDR2 is ANQGSEA. This CDR3 contains 13 residues. CDR3 in DNA: TGCAGCGTTGAAGCTACTTCCTACAATGAGCAGTTCTTC. This encodes CSVEATSYNEQFF.

This clone was counted once. The J gene is TRBJ2-3, the V gene TRBV7-2; D is possibly TRBD2 (5 bases). CDR1 and CDR2 from the germline V gene are SGHTA and FQGNSA. CDR3 length: 13 amino acids. The germline V and J ends were trimmed by 7 bases and 4 bases, with 12 bases remaining between them. CDR3 sequence (DNA): TGTGCCAGCACCCGAGGGTGGGCAGATACGCAGTATTTT. Its protein product is CASTRGWADTQYF.

The chain has TRBV5-6 and TRBJ1-2; weak D call: TRBD1 (6 bases). CDR3 length equals 12 residues. The germline V gene has CDR1 SGHDT and CDR2 YYEEEE. Trimming took 5 bases from V and 8 from J, leaving 13 bases between them. This CDR3 reads CASRDRLLGYTF. The CDR3 DNA follows: TGTGCCAGCAGAGACAGGTTACTCGGCTACACCTTC.

The chain combines TRBV11-3 with TRBJ2-1, with 8 nucleotides matching TRBD2. The CDR3 contains 16 residues. V shed 5 bases and J 6 bases; nucleotides not matched to a gene: 12. CDR1 and CDR2 from the germline V gene are SGHNT and YENEEA. CDR3 coding DNA: TGTGCCAGCAGCGCAAAGGGGACCGCGGGGGGCAATGAGCAGTTCTTC. Translated: CASSAKGTAGGNEQFF.

This clone was picked up one time. The chain combines TRBV2 with TRBJ2-3; D is possibly TRBD2 (6 bases). CDR3 length: 14 residues. Trimming cost V 6 bases and J 6 bases, with 16 bases left between them. Germline loops: CDR1 SNHLY, CDR2 FYNNEI. The CDR3 spells CASRQGYAGDTQYF. CDR3 nucleotide sequence: TGTGCCAGCAGGCAAGGGTATGCGGGGGATACGCAGTATTTT.

V gene TRBV28 combines with J gene TRBJ1-5; D may be TRBD1 (6 bases). Trimming shortened V by 6 bases and J by 4 bases, and 16 bases separated the two germline ends. The CDR3 runs to 15 residues. Per the germline V gene, CDR1 is MDHEN and CDR2 is SYDVKM. The chain's CDR3 is CASSPGRGPNQPQHF. DNA for the CDR3: TGTGCCAGCAGCCCCGGCAGGGGTCCAAATCAGCCCCAGCATTTT. The complete variable domain, with remaining parts taken from reference TRBV28 and TRBJ1-5, reads DVKVTQSSRYLVKRTGEKVFLECVQDMDHENMFWYRQDPGLGLRLIYFSYDVKMKEKGDIPEGYSVSREKKERFSLILESASTNQTSMYLCASSPGRGPNQPQHFGDGTRLSIL.

The chain links TRBV7-9 to TRBJ1-2; perhaps TRBD1 as D (6 bases). Between the trimmed V and J ends, which lost 1 base and 7 bases, there was a span of 13 bases. Germline V gene lookup returns CDR1 SEHNR and CDR2 FQNEAQ (reference sequence). The CDR3 covers 14 residues. Written as DNA, the CDR3 is TGTGCCAGCAGCTTAGAGGCTTGGGGGCCTGGCTACACCTTC. Residues: CASSLEAWGPGYTF.

The chain employs TRBV5-1 and TRBJ2-7; a weak D match, TRBD2 (5 bases). Germline CDR1 and CDR2: SGHRS and YFSETQ. The CDR3 totals 15 residues. The V gene lost 2 bases and the J gene lost 7 bases, with 19 bases spanning the gap. This CDR3 is CASSLGGSYYVEQYF. The CDR3 DNA is TGCGCCAGCAGCTTAGGAGGCAGCTACTACGTGGAGCAGTACTTC.

The V and J genes are TRBV18 and TRBJ2-1, with TRBD2 matching 11 bases. Germline values: CDR1 KGHSH, CDR2 LQKENI. This CDR3 has 14 residues. V lost 3 bases and J lost 7; bases outside the gene matches: 2. The CDR3 DNA reads as TGTGCCAGCTCACCGGGACTAGCGGATAATGAGCAGTTCTTC. Its protein is CASSPGLADNEQFF.

The gene calls are TRBV5-1 and TRBJ1-5, with a tentative D call TRBD1 (6 bases). CDR3 length: 15 amino acids. Germline-derived CDR1 and CDR2 are SGHRS and YFSETQ. Trimming stripped 4 bases from V and 2 bases from J, with 13 bases between. CDR3 bases: TGCGCCAGCAGCGTAGGGGGTGAAGGCAATCAGCCCCAGCATTTT. This translates into CASSVGGEGNQPQHF.

The CDR3 here is CASSQLGWGTGGSKTHSQRRFF. For the CDR3, the DNA is TGTGCCAGCTCACAACTCGGGTGGGGGACAGGGGGCTCCAAGACCCACAGTCAGAGGAGGTTCTTC. The chain couples TRBV18 to TRBJ2-1, with 12 bases matching TRBD1. The CDR3 sequence is 22 residues long. The J segment lost 15 bases and the V segment lost 4 bases, leaving 34 bases of the junction unmatched. Germline-derived CDR1 and CDR2 are KGHSH and LQKENI.

V usage is TRBV7-2 and J usage is TRBJ1-3, with D hard to call. Between the trimmed V and J ends, which lost 3 bases and 0 bases, there was a span of 6 bases. In germline, CDR1 is SGHTA, CDR2 FQGNSA. The CDR3 runs to 14 residues. CDR3 amino acids: CASSFYNSGNTIYF. In nucleotides, the CDR3 is TGTGCCAGCAGCTTTTATAACTCTGGAAACACCATATATTTT.

The V and J genes are TRBV4-1 and TRBJ2-7, with D possibly matching TRBD1 (5 bases). The CDR3 totals 18 residues. Germline CDR1 MGHRA, CDR2 YSYEKL. V was clipped by 4 bases and J by 0 bases, with 22 bases between them. The CDR3 DNA reads as TGCGCCAGCAGCCGCGAGCTCCTTTTGGGGCAGGCCTCCTACGAGCAGTACTTC. Translation: CASSRELLLGQASYEQYF.

The chain couples TRBV19 to TRBJ1-2; D is perhaps TRBD1 (6 bases). This CDR3 has 12 amino acids. V was shortened by 8 bases and J by 3 bases, with 10 bases between the two germline ends. Germline V gene data show CDR1 as LNHDA and CDR2 as SQIVND (reference sequence). CDR3 coding DNA: TGTGCCAGTGACCACAGGGACTATGGCTACACCTTC. Translation: CASDHRDYGYTF.

This chain's CDR3 is CATRSQETYNEQFF. The CDR3 nucleotides read TGTGCCACCCGGTCCCAAGAGACTTACAATGAGCAGTTCTTC. The genes are TRBV28 and TRBJ2-1; D ambiguous. V lost 10 bases to trimming and J lost 4 bases, with 17 bases between them. Per the germline V gene, CDR1 is MDHEN and CDR2 is SYDVKM. This CDR3 spans 14 amino acids.

This clone showed up just a few times. The rearrangement links TRBV28 to TRBJ1-4, with D hard to call. The length of the CDR3 is 11 residues. Trimming left V 10 bases short and J 8 bases short, with 11 bases between. Germline V gives CDR1 MDHEN, CDR2 SYDVKM. The chain's CDR3 is CATEEGEKLFF. In DNA, the CDR3 is TGTGCCACCGAGGAGGGAGAAAAACTGTTTTTT.

The chain couples TRBV27 to TRBJ1-1; TRBD1 might be the D (6 bases). Germline assignment: CDR1 MNHEY and CDR2 SMNVEV (reference sequence). The germline V and J ends were trimmed by 0 bases and 9 bases, with 29 bases remaining between them. The CDR3 runs to 19 residues. This CDR3 reads CASSLSCFRGGVCSLQAFF. In DNA form, the CDR3 reads TGTGCCAGCAGTTTATCTTGTTTTCGAGGGGGGGTTTGTTCCCTTCAAGCTTTCTTT.